Each of the 19 T cell receptor beta chains below was sequenced from the same sample in a study of blood T cell repertoires in COVID-19. Only in-frame clones appear in the TCRdb table, and some are missing; sequencing was by immunoSEQ multiplex PCR. The profile shows about 73,000 clones, roughly nine tenths of them singletons. Source material: peripheral blood. These receptors originate from a man of 80 years or more with acute or convalescent COVID-19.

J is TRBJ2-1 and V is TRBV9; 8 bases fit TRBD2. CDR1 and CDR2 from the germline V gene are SGDLS and YYNGEE. Trimming took 2 bases from V and 8 from J; bases not matched to a gene: 9. This CDR3 has 15 residues. This CDR3 is CASSVGLAGEYEQFF. CDR3 DNA: TGTGCCAGCAGCGTCGGACTAGCCGGAGAATATGAGCAGTTCTTC.

The chain couples TRBV6-5 to TRBJ1-6; the D gene is possibly TRBD1 (6 bases). V shed 10 bases and J shed 7 bases, with 20 bases lying between them. Germline V gene data show CDR1 as MNHEY and CDR2 as SVGAGI. This CDR3 region has 15 residues. CDR3 in amino acids: CATTLDRKLNSPLHF. In nucleotides, the CDR3 is TGTGCCACGACTTTGGACAGAAAGCTAAATTCACCCCTCCACTTT.

This clone was picked up a small number of times. The rearrangement joins TRBV18 to TRBJ2-7; D uncertain. V was shortened by 0 bases and J by 5 bases, with 8 bases between the two germline ends. Germline V CDR1 and CDR2: KGHSH, LQKENI. This CDR3 contains 13 residues. In nucleotides, the CDR3 is TGTGCCAGCTCACCACCGAGTCTCCACGAGCAGTACTTC. Residues: CASSPPSLHEQYF.

The chain combines TRBV24-1 with TRBJ2-1; a weak D match, TRBD2 (6 bases). Trimming took off 3 bases at V and 5 bases at J, with 19 bases between the two ends. The CDR3 consists of 17 residues. The germline V gene encodes CDR1 KGHDR and CDR2 SFDVKD. CDR3 residues: CATSDRTSLNRHNEQFF. The CDR3 DNA sequence: TGTGCCACCAGTGATCGAACTAGCCTGAATAGGCACAATGAGCAGTTCTTC.

The chain employs TRBV12-3 or TRBV12-4 and TRBJ2-5; D gene unclear. The CDR3 is 13 residues long. Trimming removed 6 bases from V and 0 bases from J, with 8 bases in between. CDR3 nucleotides: TGTGCCAGCAGAGGCAGGAACCAAGAGACCCAGTACTTC. Translation: CASRGRNQETQYF.

This chain joins TRBV3-1 (or the pseudogene TRBV3-2) and TRBJ2-1; D unclear. The length of the CDR3 is 14 residues. Trimming shortened V by 1 base and J by 10 bases, and 14 bases separated the two germline ends. CDR1 is LGHDT and CDR2 is YNNKEL in the germline V gene (reference sequence). The CDR3, as DNA: TGTGCCAGCAGCCAAGGAAATACCCCAGGAGAGCAGTTCTTC. Translated, it gives CASSQGNTPGEQFF.

This clone was observed a few times. This chain connects TRBV29-1 to TRBJ1-2, with 8 positions matching TRBD1. CDR1 is SQVTM, CDR2 ANQGSEA, per germline. The ends lost 7 bases at V and 8 bases at J; junction bases unmatched: 6. This CDR3 is 11 amino acids long. The CDR3 region has the DNA TGCAGCGCTCAGGGGGCCGAGGGCTACACCTTC. Protein: CSAQGAEGYTF.

V gene TRBV2 combines with J gene TRBJ1-1; 7 nucleotides align to TRBD1. CDR1 and CDR2 (germline): SNHLY, FYNNEI. This CDR3 is 14 amino acids long. With V trimmed by 4 bases and J by 0 bases, 2 bases remained unmatched. The CDR3 sequence is CASSGQGMNTEAFF. For the CDR3, the DNA is TGTGCCAGCAGTGGACAGGGTATGAACACTGAAGCTTTCTTT.

Details on this clone: The same CDR3 also results from other DNA sequences found in this sample. The chain employs TRBV10-2 and TRBJ1-1, with a possible D match to TRBD1 (6 bases). This CDR3 contains 14 residues. V was cut by 3 bases and J by 2 bases, with 10 bases left in between. CDR1 WSHSY and CDR2 SAAADI come from the germline V gene. In nucleotides, the CDR3 is TGCGCCAGCAGTGACAGGGGACAAAACACTGAAGCTTTCTTT. The encoded protein is CASSDRGQNTEAFF.

The chain uses TRBV5-4 and TRBJ2-5; tentatively, D is TRBD2 (6 bases). The germline V gene has CDR1 SGHNT and CDR2 YYREEE (reference sequence). Trimming left V 4 bases short and J 2 bases short, with 15 bases between. This CDR3 has 15 residues. Here the CDR3 reads CASSPTGAVQETQYF. The DNA of the CDR3 is TGTGCCAGCAGCCCCACGGGAGCCGTACAAGAGACCCAGTACTTC.

In its sample, this clone is medium-sized. This chain links TRBV19 with TRBJ2-7, with 7 bases aligning to TRBD1. The V gene's germline CDR1 is LNHDA and CDR2 SQIVND (reference sequence). This CDR3 has 15 amino acids. The V and J ends lost 5 bases and 4 bases, in that order; junction bases with no gene match: 11. CDR3 sequence: CASSPTPGTEYEQYF. The DNA of the CDR3 is TGTGCCAGTAGTCCTACCCCAGGGACAGAGTACGAGCAGTACTTC.

The chain has TRBV7-9 and TRBJ1-1, with a tentative D call TRBD1 (6 bases). CDR1 SEHNR and CDR2 FQNEAQ come from the germline V gene (reference sequence). The CDR3 is 14 amino acids. The V and J ends lost 6 bases and 7 bases respectively, with 18 bases between them. The CDR3 protein is CASSSAPGAIEAFF. For the CDR3, the DNA is TGTGCCAGCAGTTCGGCGCCAGGGGCGATTGAAGCTTTCTTT. The full variable domain, in which reference TRBV7-9 and TRBJ1-1 provide the parts outside the CDR3, is DTGVSQNPRHKITKRGQNVTFRCDPISEHNRLYWYRQTLGQGPEFLTYFQNEAQLEKSRLLSDRFSAERPKGSFSTLEIQRTEQGDSAMYLCASSSAPGAIEAFFGQGTRLTVV.

The rearrangement joins TRBV30 to TRBJ1-6; D is unresolved. The germline CDR1 and CDR2 sequences are GTSNPN and SVGIG (reference sequence). V shed 1 base and J shed 0 bases, with 4 bases lying between them. The CDR3 contains 14 residues. The CDR3 DNA reads TGTGCCTGGAGTGGCGGCTCCTATAATTCACCCCTCCACTTT. It translates to CAWSGGSYNSPLHF.

This clone was picked up one time. V is TRBV6-6 and J is TRBJ1-1, with 10 bases fitting TRBD1. The germline CDR1 and CDR2 sequences are MNHNY and SVGAGI (reference sequence). Trimming cost V 5 bases and J 1 base; bases outside gene matches: 1. There are 14 residues in the CDR3. The CDR3 DNA reads as TGTGCCAGCAGTCGACAGGGGGCGAACACTGAAGCTTTCTTT. Residues: CASSRQGANTEAFF.

V usage is TRBV6-5 and J usage is TRBJ2-1; perhaps TRBD2 as D (6 bases). The CDR3 runs to 14 residues. V gave up 0 bases and J gave up 4 bases, with 7 bases separating them. Germline V gene sequence: CDR1 MNHEY, CDR2 SVGAGI. CDR3 region: CASSYSRGYNEQFF. CDR3 nucleotides: TGTGCCAGCAGTTACTCCCGGGGGTACAATGAGCAGTTCTTC.

The chain uses TRBV7-9 and TRBJ2-7, with D possibly being TRBD2 (6 bases). The CDR3 is made up of 12 amino acids. V lost 1 base and J 6 bases, leaving 7 bases between the germline ends. Germline-derived CDR1 and CDR2 are SEHNR and FQNEAQ (reference sequence). CDR3: CASSLEAGEQYF. The CDR3 DNA reads as TGTGCCAGCAGCTTAGAAGCGGGCGAGCAGTACTTC.

The chain combines TRBV11-2 with TRBJ2-3; D gene unclear. CDR1 SGHAT and CDR2 FQNNGV come from the germline V gene. The CDR3 is made up of 15 amino acids. V was clipped by 0 bases and J by 0 bases, with 7 bases between them. CDR3 nucleotide sequence: TGTGCCAGCAGCTTAGATGGAGTCAGCACAGATACGCAGTATTTT. Translating gives CASSLDGVSTDTQYF. Full variable domain (outside the CDR3, taken from reference TRBV11-2 and TRBJ2-3): EAGVAQSPRYKIIEKRQSVAFWCNPISGHATLYWYQQILGQGPKLLIQFQNNGVVDDSQLPKDRFSAERLKGVDSTLKIQPAKLEDSAVYLCASSLDGVSTDTQYFGPGTRLTVL.

This clone was seen only once. The rearrangement links TRBV4-1 to TRBJ2-1; maybe TRBD1 (6 bases). Germline V gives CDR1 MGHRA, CDR2 YSYEKL. Trimming left V 1 base short and J 6 bases short, with 13 bases between. This CDR3 contains 15 residues. The CDR3 region is CASSQVLFRGNEQFF. The CDR3 nucleotides read TGCGCCAGCAGCCAAGTTCTTTTCAGGGGCAATGAGCAGTTCTTC.

The gene calls are TRBV19 and TRBJ1-1; a possible D gene is TRBD1 (6 bases). The CDR3 has 13 residues. V was pared by 5 bases and J by 4 bases, with 11 bases between. Germline-derived CDR1 and CDR2 are LNHDA and SQIVND (reference sequence). For the CDR3, the DNA is TGTGCCAGTAGTCCACAGGGTAGCACTGAAGCTTTCTTT. Its protein is CASSPQGSTEAFF.